Listed here are 2 T cell receptor beta chains from one sample, sequenced in a study of cytomegalovirus exposure and HLA in healthy donors. Researchers ran the PCR with 60 Vbeta and 13 Jbeta primers. Profiling relied on immunoSEQ multiplex PCR, and the TCRdb table lists in-frame clones only, not all of them. The sample lists some 200,000 clones, 79% occurring once. Sequenced material: PBMCs. These receptors originate from a male donor in good health and CMV-seropositive.

The V and J genes are TRBV11-2 and TRBJ2-6; weak D call: TRBD1 (6 bases). Germline CDR1 and CDR2: SGHAT and FQNNGV. The CDR3 has 18 amino acids. Trimming removed 5 bases from V and 1 base from J, with 18 bases in between. The CDR3, as DNA: TGTGCCAGCAGCCCAGACTCGCCCCAGGGGTCTGGGGCCAACGTCCTGACTTTC. It is translated as CASSPDSPQGSGANVLTF.

This chain links TRBV6-5 with TRBJ2-5; 7 bases are a match to TRBD2. This CDR3 contains 15 residues. The V gene end was trimmed by 6 bases and the J gene end by 3 bases; junction bases not matched to a gene: 10. CDR1 and CDR2 from the germline V gene are MNHEY and SVGAGI. CDR3 protein: CASSPGTTYKETQYF. For the CDR3, the DNA is TGTGCCAGCAGCCCCGGGACTACATACAAAGAGACCCAGTACTTC.